This T cell receptor beta chain was identified during a study of regulatory dendritic cells for organ transplantation. Per germline, CDR1 MNHEY and CDR2 SMNVEV (reference sequence). This CDR3 contains 18 residues. Trimming removed 5 bases at V and 0 bases at J, with 19 bases between. Allogeneic regulatory or mature dendritic cells were co-cultured for 5 days with CFSE-labeled sorted T cells at 1:10. Memory T cells were CD45RO+, naive were CD45RA+, sorted by FACS. Study-level points and caveats: Regulatory dendritic cells appeared to expand memory CD8+ clones less than mature ones. Between individuals, the alloreactive memory CD8+ T cell pool differed considerably.

TCRdb's copy holds only in-frame clones and misses some; the assay was immunoSEQ multiplex PCR. The sample has more than 10,000 clones, 89% seen once; the top ten hold 0.22%. Details on this clone: Its antigen is unknown.

The sample consisted of naive CD8+ T cells from blood cultured with regulatory dendritic cells. Subset noted: CD45RA+ naive T cells. The rearrangement joins TRBV27 to TRBJ1-4; TRBD1 is a possible D gene (6 bases). This TCR derives from a human donor in good health. CDR3 region: CASSPPPGAAATNEKLFF. CDR3 bases: TGTGCCAGCAGTCCGCCCCCAGGGGCAGCGGCAACTAATGAAAAACTGTTTTTT.